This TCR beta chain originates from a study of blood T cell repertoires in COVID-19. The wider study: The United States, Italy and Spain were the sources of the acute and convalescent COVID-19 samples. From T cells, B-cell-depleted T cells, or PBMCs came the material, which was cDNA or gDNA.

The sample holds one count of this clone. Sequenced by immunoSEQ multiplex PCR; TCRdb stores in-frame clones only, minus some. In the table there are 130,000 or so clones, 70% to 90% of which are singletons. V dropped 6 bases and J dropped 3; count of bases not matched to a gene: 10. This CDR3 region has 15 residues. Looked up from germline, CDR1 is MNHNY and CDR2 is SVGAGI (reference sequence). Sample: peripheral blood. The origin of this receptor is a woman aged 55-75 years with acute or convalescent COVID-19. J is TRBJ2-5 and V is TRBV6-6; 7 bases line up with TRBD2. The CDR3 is CASRLGGTNKETQYF. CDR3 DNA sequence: TGTGCCAGCAGGTTGGGAGGGACTAATAAAGAGACCCAGTACTTC.